This T cell receptor beta chain emerged from a study of blood T cell repertoires in COVID-19. About the study: COVID-19 samples, acute and convalescent, were from the United States, Italy and Spain. PBMCs, B-cell-depleted T cells, or T cells provided the cDNA or gDNA that made up the material.

Trimming shortened V by 5 bases and J by 0 bases, and 13 bases separated the two germline ends. Germline V CDR1 and CDR2: MDHEN, SYDVKM. The CDR3 loop spans 15 amino acids. Methods used by the authors: From reference gene primer amplification, estimates of nucleated cell counts were derived. TCRdb's table, derived via immunoSEQ multiplex PCR, lists solely in-frame clones and lacks some. V and J calls plus clone size are reproduced from that table; the DNA served to infer D and trimming. The profile shows fewer than 120,000 clones, about four fifths of them singletons. The clonotype comes from a woman aged 55-69 years with acute or convalescent COVID-19. The chain joins TRBV28 to TRBJ2-5, with a weak D call TRBD2 (6 bases). Sequencing was done on a sample of peripheral blood. In nucleotides, the CDR3 is TGTGCCAGCAGTACCCTCCGGGACTACCAAGAGACCCAGTACTTC. This codes for CASSTLRDYQETQYF. Together with reference TRBV28 and TRBJ2-5, the CDR3 gives the full variable domain: DVKVTQSSRYLVKRTGEKVFLECVQDMDHENMFWYRQDPGLGLRLIYFSYDVKMKEKGDIPEGYSVSREKKERFSLILESASTNQTSMYLCASSTLRDYQETQYFGPGTRLLVL.